The 8 T cell receptor beta chains presented below share a single source sample, sequenced in a study of technical replicates of blood from a handful of donors. The repertoire was sequenced with immunoSEQ multiplex PCR; TCRdb's copy has only in-frame clones and lacks some. The table includes 80,000 to 95,000 clones, 94% detected once. Sequenced material: T cells isolated from PBMCs. These TCRs come from a human donor in good health.

The J gene is TRBJ2-7, the V gene TRBV4-1, with D tentatively TRBD1 (7 bases). Trimming removed 0 bases at V and 6 bases at J, with 18 bases between. In germline, CDR1 is MGHRA, CDR2 YSYEKL. The CDR3 has 16 residues. The CDR3 protein is CASSQDGGTGVSEQYF. DNA of the CDR3: TGCGCCAGCAGCCAAGACGGGGGTACAGGGGTGAGCGAGCAGTACTTC.

The V and J genes are TRBV6-1 and TRBJ2-7, with 7 bases lining up with TRBD2. There are 14 residues in the CDR3. V shed 4 bases, J shed 6 bases, and the junction held 9 bases outside the gene matches. From germline, CDR1 is MNHNS and CDR2 SASEGT. As DNA, the CDR3 is TGTGCCAGCAGTGGTGCGGGAGTGATGGGCGAGCAGTACTTC. Its translation: CASSGAGVMGEQYF.

J is TRBJ1-6 and V is TRBV28; 11 bases are shared with TRBD1. Germline V gene data show CDR1 as MDHEN and CDR2 as SYDVKM. This CDR3 comprises 15 residues. V lost 4 bases to trimming and J lost 8 bases; unmatched junction nucleotides: 4. The CDR3 bases are TGTGCCAGCAGTTCAGGGACAGGGGGTGATTCACCCCTCCACTTT. This codes for CASSSGTGGDSPLHF.

The rearrangement joins TRBV4-1 to TRBJ2-7, with 9 positions matching TRBD1. Trimming at V came to 3 bases and at J to 5 bases, leaving 8 bases not matched to a gene. This CDR3 region has 15 residues. Germline loops: CDR1 MGHRA, CDR2 YSYEKL. The CDR3 bases are TGCGCCAGCAGCCAGCCGGGACAGGGTCGGGACGAGCAGTACTTC. This codes for CASSQPGQGRDEQYF.

The chain is built from TRBV6-5 and TRBJ1-4, with 7 bases fitting TRBD1. The junction had 7 bases not matched to a gene; V was cut back by 5 bases and J by 7 bases. This CDR3 has 14 residues. Germline CDR1 and CDR2: MNHEY and SVGAGI. The CDR3 nucleotides read TGTGCCAGCAGTGAACAGGGGAGCCTTGAAAAACTGTTTTTT. Translating gives CASSEQGSLEKLFF.

The chain combines TRBV11-2 with TRBJ2-1; TRBD2 matches at 8 bases. This CDR3 comprises 18 residues. Germline lookup yields CDR1 SGHAT and CDR2 FQNNGV. V shed 0 bases, J shed 4 bases, and the junction held 11 bases outside the gene matches. This CDR3 reads CASSLDHLAGYGYNEQFF. The CDR3 DNA sequence: TGTGCCAGCAGCTTAGATCATCTAGCGGGCTATGGGTACAATGAGCAGTTCTTC.

V gene TRBV6-5 combines with J gene TRBJ1-5; D might be TRBD1 (5 bases). V was pared by 0 bases and J by 5 bases, with 14 bases between. CDR1 is MNHEY, CDR2 SVGAGI, per germline. This CDR3 region has 16 residues. CDR3 nucleotides: TGTGCCAGCAGTTACTCGAGGTTAGGGGTCGATCAGCCCCAGCATTTT. Amino acid sequence: CASSYSRLGVDQPQHF.

This chain links TRBV19 with TRBJ2-7; TRBD1 aligns across 9 bases. The CDR3 is 16 residues long. V gave up 3 bases and J gave up 2 bases; unmatched junction bases: 8. From germline, CDR1 is LNHDA and CDR2 SQIVND (reference sequence). The CDR3 loop reads CASSIAGQGFAYEQYF. In DNA, the CDR3 is TGTGCCAGTAGTATCGCAGGACAGGGGTTTGCCTACGAGCAGTACTTC.